A single sample is the source of the 29 T cell receptor beta chains below, sequenced in a study of blood T cell repertoires in COVID-19. Data came from immunoSEQ multiplex PCR; TCRdb stores just in-frame clones and leaves some out. The table records under 250,000 clones, less than 90% of them present only once. Sequencing was performed on peripheral blood. These receptors were taken from a woman aged 55-70 years who had recovered from COVID-19.

The chain carries TRBV18 and TRBJ2-7, with D perhaps TRBD1 (6 bases). Trimming took off 0 bases at V and 2 bases at J, with 17 bases between the two ends. This CDR3 comprises 17 residues. Looked up from germline, CDR1 is KGHSH and CDR2 is LQKENI. The CDR3 DNA reads as TGTGCCAGCTCACCACCGCGTTCCGGGACATTAACCTACGAGCAGTACTTC. It codes for CASSPPRSGTLTYEQYF.

The table lists this clone with a few counts. V is TRBV7-2 and J is TRBJ2-3; TRBD2 matches at 13 bases. After removal of 6 bases from V and 1 base from J, the junction contained 4 bases not matched to a gene. There are 16 residues in the CDR3. Germline values: CDR1 SGHTA, CDR2 FQGNSA. The CDR3 nucleotides are TGTGCCAGCAGTCGACTAGCGGGGGGTGGCACAGATACGCAGTATTTT. It yields the protein CASSRLAGGGTDTQYF.

The chain recombines TRBV2 with TRBJ1-2, with TRBD1 matching 7 bases. The CDR3 sequence is 14 residues long. The trim removed 7 bases at V and 8 bases at J, leaving 13 bases unmatched. CDR1 is SNHLY and CDR2 is FYNNEI in the germline V gene. This CDR3 reads CASNQRTGMGGYTF. The DNA of the CDR3 is TGTGCCAGCAACCAAAGGACAGGAATGGGCGGCTACACCTTC.

The J gene is TRBJ2-7, the V gene TRBV18; D not resolved. The germline V and J ends were trimmed by 1 base and 0 bases, with 7 bases remaining between them. Germline CDR1 is KGHSH and CDR2 is LQKENI. This CDR3 is 14 amino acids long. The CDR3 loop reads CASSPQALSYEQYF. CDR3 bases: TGTGCCAGCTCACCACAAGCGCTCTCCTACGAGCAGTACTTC.

The chain uses TRBV7-9 and TRBJ2-7, with TRBD2 as a possible D gene (5 bases). Between the trimmed V and J ends, which lost 1 base and 2 bases, there was a span of 9 bases. CDR1 and CDR2 (germline): SEHNR, FQNEAQ (reference sequence). The CDR3 totals 14 residues. DNA for the CDR3: TGTGCCAGCAGCTTAGTTCCGGGGACCTACGAGCAGTACTTC. The encoded protein is CASSLVPGTYEQYF. Complete variable domain (other parts from reference TRBV7-9 and TRBJ2-7): DTGVSQNPRHKITKRGQNVTFRCDPISEHNRLYWYRQTLGQGPEFLTYFQNEAQLEKSRLLSDRFSAERPKGSFSTLEIQRTEQGDSAMYLCASSLVPGTYEQYFGPGTRLTVT.

In its sample, this clone was seen once. The rearrangement uses TRBV24-1 and TRBJ2-1; a possible D gene is TRBD2 (5 bases). This CDR3 is built from 14 residues. The V and J ends lost 6 bases and 1 base respectively, with 9 bases between them. Germline CDR1 reads KGHDR; CDR2 reads SFDVKD. The CDR3 reads CATSRGSSYNEQFF. Written as DNA, the CDR3 is TGTGCCACCAGTCGAGGGTCGTCCTACAATGAGCAGTTCTTC.

The chain uses TRBV5-6 and TRBJ2-7; no firm D call. This CDR3 region has 13 residues. V lost 3 bases, J lost 5 bases, and 12 bases lay in between. Per the germline V gene, CDR1 is SGHDT and CDR2 is YYEEEE. CDR3 DNA sequence: TGTGCCAGCAGCTCACAGCCCCGCCACGAGCAGTACTTC. Its translation: CASSSQPRHEQYF. The full variable domain, with the rest looked up from reference TRBV5-6 and TRBJ2-7, is DAGVTQSPTHLIKTRGQQVTLRCSPKSGHDTVSWYQQALGQGPQFIFQYYEEEERQRGNFPDRFSGHQFPNYSSELNVNALLLGDSALYLCASSSQPRHEQYFGPGTRLTVT.

The rearrangement uses TRBV14 and TRBJ1-2; 8 bases map to TRBD1. With V trimmed by 2 bases and J by 8 bases, 7 bases remained unmatched. Per the germline V gene, CDR1 is SGHDN and CDR2 is FVKESK. The CDR3 contains 14 residues. This CDR3 reads CASSQSRTGWGYTF. CDR3 DNA sequence: TGTGCCAGCAGCCAATCACGGACAGGGTGGGGCTACACCTTC.

This clone was picked up a small number of times. The chain employs TRBV18 and TRBJ1-3; D may be TRBD1 (6 bases). The ends were cut back, 2 bases at V and 2 bases at J, with 10 bases in the middle. CDR1 is KGHSH and CDR2 is LQKENI in the germline V gene. The CDR3 is 15 amino acids. The CDR3 is CASSPGQLTGNTIYF. DNA for the CDR3: TGTGCCAGCTCACCAGGACAGCTAACTGGAAACACCATATATTTT.

V and J are TRBV11-2 and TRBJ2-5, with 8 bases identical to TRBD2. Germline CDR1 SGHAT, CDR2 FQNNGV. The CDR3 length is 15 residues. V shed 4 bases and J 7 bases; nucleotides not matched to a gene: 11. CDR3 region: CASSSLAGFPGTQYF. CDR3 DNA sequence: TGTGCCAGCAGCTCCTTAGCGGGGTTTCCGGGGACCCAGTACTTC.

The V and J genes are TRBV5-6 and TRBJ1-1, with TRBD1 as a possible D gene (6 bases). This CDR3 comprises 16 residues. V was clipped by 1 base and J by 2 bases, with 15 bases between them. Germline V CDR1 and CDR2: SGHDT, YYEEEE. DNA for the CDR3: TGTGCCAGCAGCTTGCTTGAAGGGGGTGGAAACACTGAAGCTTTCTTT. Its protein is CASSLLEGGGNTEAFF. The variable domain in full, with the rest retrieved from reference TRBV5-6 and TRBJ1-1, is DAGVTQSPTHLIKTRGQQVTLRCSPKSGHDTVSWYQQALGQGPQFIFQYYEEEERQRGNFPDRFSGHQFPNYSSELNVNALLLGDSALYLCASSLLEGGGNTEAFFGQGTRLTVV.

The rearrangement uses TRBV6-2 or TRBV6-3 and TRBJ2-5; D might be TRBD2 (6 bases). The ends were cut back, 0 bases at V and 5 bases at J, with 10 bases in the middle. Germline V gene sequence: CDR1 MNHEY, CDR2 SVGEGT. The CDR3 is made up of 14 amino acids. CDR3 sequence (DNA): TGTGCCAGCAGTTACTCGCAGGAGGGGGAGACCCAGTACTTC. Its protein product is CASSYSQEGETQYF.

The chain joins TRBV6-2 or TRBV6-3 to TRBJ2-7; D possibly corresponds to TRBD2 (6 bases). V was clipped by 5 bases and J by 5 bases, with 13 bases between them. Germline CDR1 is MNHEY and CDR2 is SVGEGT. The CDR3 loop spans 13 amino acids. This CDR3 reads CASSTGTLHEQYF. The CDR3 DNA reads as TGTGCCAGCAGTACCGGGACTCTCCACGAGCAGTACTTC.

The table lists this clone with a few counts. CDR3 amino acids: CASSQEWDSPYEQYF. CDR3 nucleotide sequence: TGCGCCAGCAGCCAAGAGTGGGACAGTCCCTACGAGCAGTACTTC. This chain links TRBV4-1 with TRBJ2-7, with 7 bases matching TRBD1. The germline V gene encodes CDR1 MGHRA and CDR2 YSYEKL. The J segment lost 2 bases and the V segment lost 0 bases, leaving 4 bases of the junction unmatched. CDR3 size: 15 residues.

DNA for the CDR3: TGTGCCAGCAGTGACTCGAGGCTCGGGGGGAGCGATGAGCAGTTCTTC. It yields the protein CASSDSRLGGSDEQFF. The rearrangement joins TRBV6-4 to TRBJ2-1, with 7 bases aligning to TRBD2. The CDR3 has 16 amino acids. Trimming cost V 0 bases and J 8 bases; bases outside gene matches: 10. Germline CDR1 MRHNA, CDR2 SNTAGT.

This sequence joins TRBV7-3 and TRBJ2-1, with 7 bases matching TRBD1. Germline V lookup: CDR1 SGHTA, CDR2 FQGTGA. Unmatched junction bases numbered 7, after V lost 5 bases and J lost 6 bases. This CDR3 is 14 amino acids long. The CDR3 nucleotides read TGTGCCAGCAGCCTAGGTCCAGGGGGCAATGAGCAGTTCTTC. Amino acids: CASSLGPGGNEQFF. Combining the CDR3 with reference TRBV7-3 and TRBJ2-1 gives the whole variable domain GAGVSQTPSNKVTEKGKYVELRCDPISGHTALYWYRQSLGQGPEFLIYFQGTGAADDSGLPNDRFFAVRPEGSVSTLKIQRTERGDSAVYLCASSLGPGGNEQFFGPGTRLTVL.

This clone was seen many times. Other DNA sequences of this sample code for an identical CDR3. The gene calls are TRBV6-1 and TRBJ2-5; 11 bases line up with TRBD2. The CDR3 covers 15 residues. CDR1 and CDR2 (germline): MNHNS, SASEGT. Losses at the gene ends were 2 bases for V and 1 base for J; bases not matched to a gene: 0. The CDR3: CASSELAGGQETQYF. Written as DNA, the CDR3 is TGTGCCAGCAGTGAACTAGCGGGGGGCCAAGAGACCCAGTACTTC.

This clone was counted between two and nine times. V and J are TRBV27 and TRBJ1-6, with 7 bases aligning to TRBD1. The CDR3 covers 16 residues. In germline, CDR1 is MNHEY, CDR2 SMNVEV (reference sequence). V lost 3 bases to trimming and J lost 2 bases; unmatched junction nucleotides: 4. The CDR3 DNA reads as TGTGCCAGCAGTTTCGACAGGGAGACCTATAATTCACCCCTCCACTTT. Translation: CASSFDRETYNSPLHF.

This sequence joins TRBV3-1 (or the pseudogene TRBV3-2) and TRBJ1-5; perhaps TRBD1 as D (6 bases). Trimming left V 2 bases short and J 11 bases short, with 10 bases between. Germline loops: CDR1 LGHDT, CDR2 YNNKEL (reference sequence). The CDR3 is made up of 12 amino acids. Here the CDR3 DNA reads TGTGCCAGCAGCCAACGAGGGGGAGCCCAGCATTTT. It codes for CASSQRGGAQHF.

The chain carries TRBV5-8 and TRBJ1-2, with a possible D match to TRBD1 (6 bases). This CDR3 contains 14 residues. V dropped 3 bases and J dropped 4 bases, with 13 bases sitting between them. Germline V gene data show CDR1 as SGHTS and CDR2 as YDEGEE. CDR3 sequence (DNA): TGTGCCAGCAGCTCCTACAGGGATTTCTATGGCTACACCTTC. It is translated as CASSSYRDFYGYTF.

This clone was detected only once. One end of the junction is discordant with germline, which a read error may explain. This sequence joins TRBV30 and TRBJ1-2; no firm D call. This CDR3 contains 14 residues. Per the germline V gene, CDR1 is GTSNPN and CDR2 is SVGIG (reference sequence). Written as DNA, the CDR3 is TGTGCCTGGAAGGACCGAGGGCCAAACTCTGGCTACACCTTC. This encodes CAWKDRGPNSGYTF.

DNA of the CDR3: TGTGCCAGCAGTACGCGGGGGGAACCCTACAATGAGCAGTTCTTC. Amino acid sequence: CASSTRGEPYNEQFF. The chain recombines TRBV6-4 with TRBJ2-1; 8 bases agree with TRBD2. V was pared by 5 bases and J by 2 bases, with 5 bases of the junction left unmatched. Germline V gene data show CDR1 as MRHNA and CDR2 as SNTAGT. The CDR3 length is 15 residues.

This clone was recorded a few times. This chain links TRBV9 with TRBJ1-1; D possibly corresponds to TRBD1 (5 bases). The germline gives CDR1 SGDLS, CDR2 YYNGEE. The CDR3 runs to 12 residues. Trimming cost V 1 base and J 8 bases, with 9 bases left between them. CDR3 coding DNA: TGTGCCAGCAGCGTAACCGGGGGAGAAGCTTTCTTT. Amino acid sequence: CASSVTGGEAFF.

V gene TRBV6-2 or TRBV6-3 combines with J gene TRBJ2-4; TRBD2 matches 10 bases. The CDR3 has 17 residues. Germline trimming cut 4 bases from V and 0 bases from J; bases unmatched to any gene: 6. The germline gives CDR1 MNHEY, CDR2 SVGEGT. In nucleotides, the CDR3 is TGTGCCAGCAGTTCCGCGAGCGGGGGGGTAGCCAAAAACATTCAGTACTTC. This encodes CASSSASGGVAKNIQYF.

The chain links TRBV5-4 to TRBJ1-1, with D hard to call. V lost 3 bases, J lost 5 bases, and 11 bases lay in between. The CDR3 has 13 residues. Germline CDR1 reads SGHNT; CDR2 reads YYREEE (reference sequence). For the CDR3, the DNA is TGTGCCAGCAGCTCCCTCGAGGGAACTGAAGCTTTCTTT. This translates into CASSSLEGTEAFF.

Ten or more counts support this clone. This sequence joins TRBV9 and TRBJ2-3; 8 bases align to TRBD1. The ends lost 0 bases at V and 6 bases at J; junction bases unmatched: 3. CDR1 and CDR2 (germline): SGDLS, YYNGEE. This CDR3 comprises 14 residues. The CDR3 DNA reads TGTGCCAGCAGCGTAGCCTACAGGGGGGATACGCAGTATTTT. This encodes CASSVAYRGDTQYF.

The V call is TRBV11-2, the J call TRBJ2-1, with 9 bases identical to TRBD2. V gave up 1 base and J gave up 9 bases; unmatched junction bases: 10. Germline CDR1 SGHAT, CDR2 FQNNGV. There are 16 residues in the CDR3. CDR3 coding DNA: TGTGCCAGCAGCTTAGGATGGGGCGGGGGGGCGGCTGAGCAGTTCTTC. Protein: CASSLGWGGGAAEQFF.

The sample holds a few counts of this clone. The J gene is TRBJ1-2, the V gene TRBV5-8; D not certain. Trimming removed 4 bases at V and 0 bases at J, with 7 bases between. The germline gives CDR1 SGHTS, CDR2 YDEGEE. This CDR3 is 13 amino acids long. The CDR3 loop reads CASSLTPNYGYTF. In nucleotides, the CDR3 is TGTGCCAGCAGCCTAACCCCTAACTATGGCTACACCTTC.

V and J are TRBV6-2 or TRBV6-3 and TRBJ2-1, with TRBD1 matching 9 bases. Germline CDR1 is MNHEY and CDR2 is SVGEGT. Losses at the gene ends were 2 bases for V and 9 bases for J; bases not matched to a gene: 11. The CDR3 spans 16 residues. The CDR3 sequence: CASSYQPGQGEVEQFF. In nucleotides, the CDR3 is TGTGCCAGCAGTTACCAACCGGGACAGGGTGAGGTTGAGCAGTTCTTC.